This passage covers 3 T cell receptor beta chains from one sample sequenced in a study of blood T cell repertoires in COVID-19. Here immunoSEQ multiplex PCR was the method, and the copy in TCRdb shows in-frame clones only, minus some. The data show nearly 350,000 clones, with approximately 91% seen just once and approximately 7.3% held by the top ten. Sequencing input: peripheral blood. These receptors were collected from a woman in her 70s with COVID-19, enrolled during active disease.

This clone was seen a few times. This sample includes further DNA sequences coding for the same CDR3. The V and J genes are TRBV5-1 and TRBJ1-1; 7 positions agree with TRBD1. From germline, CDR1 is SGHRS and CDR2 YFSETQ. The CDR3 has 14 amino acids. J lost 2 bases, V lost 4 bases, and 5 bases had no gene match. For the CDR3, the DNA is TGCGCCAGCAGCCTAGACAGGGCAAACACTGAAGCTTTCTTT. This codes for CASSLDRANTEAFF.

The chain employs TRBV29-1 and TRBJ2-5; 10 bases match TRBD1. CDR1 and CDR2 from the germline V gene are SQVTM and ANQGSEA. The CDR3 runs to 15 residues. The junction had 5 bases not matched to a gene; V was cut back by 4 bases and J by 0 bases. DNA of the CDR3: TGCAGCGTTGTCCTGGACAGGGGGTACCAAGAGACCCAGTACTTC. Protein sequence: CSVVLDRGYQETQYF.

This clone is a singleton in its sample. This rearrangement joins TRBV7-6 to TRBJ2-5, with 7 bases that match TRBD2. Losses at the gene ends were 1 base for V and 4 bases for J; bases not matched to a gene: 21. Per the germline V gene, CDR1 is SGHVS and CDR2 is FNYEAQ. The CDR3 length is 20 residues. The CDR3 here is CASSLEILEEELWGGETQYF. CDR3 DNA: TGTGCCAGCAGCTTAGAGATTCTGGAGGAGGAACTATGGGGGGGAGAGACCCAGTACTTC.